This TCR beta chain was sequenced in a study of shared clonotypes between healthy human individuals. CD8 cells regarded as naive lacked CD45RO, were positively chosen for CCR7, and omitted terminally differentiated effector memory CD45RA+ cells. Free of recent acute infections or vaccinations, the donors were healthy HIV-negative adults. This clone was observed a single time. Trimming took 1 base from V and 0 from J, leaving 10 bases between them. The length of the CDR3 is 15 residues. Germline V gene data show CDR1 as SEHNR and CDR2 as FQNEAQ (reference sequence). The repertoire was sequenced with immunoSEQ multiplex PCR; TCRdb's copy has only in-frame clones and lacks some. This table holds roughly 810,000 clones, about 96% found once.

The source is a young man in good health. Material: naive CD8+ T cells sorted from blood. This chain connects TRBV7-9 to TRBJ2-7; D unclear. The CDR3 protein is CASSLVVGSSYEQYF. The CDR3 DNA is TGTGCCAGCAGCTTAGTGGTCGGCAGCTCCTACGAGCAGTACTTC. Complete variable domain (other parts from reference TRBV7-9 and TRBJ2-7): DTGVSQNPRHKITKRGQNVTFRCDPISEHNRLYWYRQTLGQGPEFLTYFQNEAQLEKSRLLSDRFSAERPKGSFSTLEIQRTEQGDSAMYLCASSLVVGSSYEQYFGPGTRLTVT.